These 18 T cell receptor beta chains came from one sample sequenced in a study of blood T cells in healthy people across ages. With a J-beta primer mix and a sample-barcoded 5' primer, a second PCR ran about 7 to 12 cycles. In TCRdb, the 5' RACE reads were re-called with MiXCR into one record per CDR3 protein. The sample has over 1,500,000 distinct CDR3 sequences, roughly 43% seen once. Sequencing input: blood. The receptors stem from a human donor in good health.

The J gene is TRBJ2-5, the V gene TRBV20-1; 7 bases match TRBD1. CDR1 DFQATT and CDR2 SNEGSKA come from the germline V gene (reference sequence). Trimming removed 6 bases from V and 4 bases from J; junction bases left unmatched: 14. The CDR3 has 15 residues. The CDR3 DNA sequence: TGCAGTGCCCCCTCGGAAGACAGGGATGGAGAGACCCAGTACTTC. Its protein is CSAPSEDRDGETQYF.

The table lists this clonotype with many counts. V is TRBV20-1 and J is TRBJ2-5, with D perhaps assigned TRBD1 or TRBD2 (5 bases each). With 6 bases removed from V and 0 bases from J, the gap between germline ends came to 14 bases. The CDR3 has 14 amino acids. Germline CDR1 DFQATT, CDR2 SNEGSKA (reference sequence). CDR3 bases: TGCAGTGCCCCGACGGGGCCGGACCAAGAGACCCAGTACTTC. It yields the protein CSAPTGPDQETQYF.

In its sample, this clonotype was seen a few times. The V call is TRBV4-1, the J call TRBJ1-2; D remains unclear. CDR3 length: 16 amino acids. Germline lookup yields CDR1 MGHRA and CDR2 YSYEKL. The ends were cut back, 1 base at V and 0 bases at J, with 12 bases in the middle. This CDR3 is CASSQGQQPTNYGYTF. The CDR3 nucleotides are TGCGCCAGCAGCCAAGGTCAGCAGCCAACTAACTATGGCTACACCTTC.

This clonotype came up a few times. The V and J genes are TRBV28 and TRBJ1-2, with D unclear. Germline CDR1 reads MDHEN; CDR2 reads SYDVKM. Deletions cut 5 bases from V and 7 bases from J, with 20 bases between. This CDR3 is 15 amino acids long. The CDR3 DNA is TGTGCCAGCAGTCGTTCACATGGAGGAACCTTTGGCTACACCTTC. Amino acids: CASSRSHGGTFGYTF.

This clonotype has just a few counts. The chain is built from TRBV29-1 and TRBJ1-2; D unclear. Per the germline V gene, CDR1 is SQVTM and CDR2 is ANQGSEA. V was trimmed by 7 bases and J by 6 bases, leaving 9 bases between them. The CDR3 is 10 amino acids. In nucleotides, the CDR3 is TGCAGCGCGGCCGGGGATGGCTACACCTTC. It codes for CSAAGDGYTF.

This chain connects TRBV6-5 to TRBJ1-2; D might be TRBD1 (6 bases). Trimming took off 0 bases at V and 7 bases at J, with 18 bases between the two ends. This CDR3 is 16 amino acids long. Germline assignment: CDR1 MNHEY and CDR2 SVGAGI. CDR3 nucleotide sequence: TGTGCCAGCAGTTACTCACAGGGTCTGATCGGGAGTGGCTACACCTTC. Translating it yields CASSYSQGLIGSGYTF.

This clonotype was counted between two and nine times. The junction shows a germline mismatch at one end, possibly a read error. This chain uses TRBV5-1 with TRBJ2-1, with D possibly matching TRBD2 (6 bases). Germline CDR1 and CDR2: SGHRS and YFSETQ. This CDR3 has 14 amino acids. The CDR3: CANSLGRLEYEQFF. The CDR3 DNA sequence: TGCGCCAACAGCTTGGGGCGACTAGAGTATGAGCAGTTCTTC.

The chain employs TRBV12-3 or TRBV12-4 and TRBJ1-5; 12 bases map to TRBD1. The trim removed 7 bases at V and 5 bases at J, leaving 6 bases unmatched. The CDR3 runs to 15 residues. CDR3 sequence reads: CASKIGTGGDQPQHF. CDR3 DNA: TGTGCCAGCAAAATCGGGACAGGGGGCGATCAGCCCCAGCATTTT.

This clonotype was counted only a few times. The chain employs TRBV7-6 and TRBJ2-7; D assignment may be TRBD1 or TRBD2 (5 bases each). The CDR3 length is 15 residues. Between the trimmed V and J ends, which lost 4 bases and 5 bases, there was a span of 18 bases. The germline CDR1 and CDR2 sequences are SGHVS and FNYEAQ. Here the CDR3 reads CASSYGGSPRNEQYF. CDR3 nucleotides: TGTGCCAGCAGCTATGGGGGTAGCCCCCGTAACGAGCAGTACTTC.

This chain connects TRBV5-8 to TRBJ1-1, with TRBD1 identical over 9 bases. The junction had 16 bases not matched to a gene; V was cut back by 5 bases and J by 11 bases. Germline CDR1 is SGHTS and CDR2 is YDEGEE. The CDR3 extends over 15 amino acids. CDR3 sequence (DNA): TGTGCCAGCAGAATCAGACAGGGGGGTCTGTTTTGGGCTTTCTTT. As protein: CASRIRQGGLFWAFF. The variable domain in full, with the rest retrieved from reference TRBV5-8 and TRBJ1-1, is EAGVTQSPTHLIKTRGQQATLRCSPISGHTSVYWYQQALGLGLQFLLWYDEGEERNRGNFPPRFSGRQFPNYSSELNVNALELEDSALYLCASRIRQGGLFWAFFGQGTRLTVV.

This clonotype was recorded a few times. The chain links TRBV7-2 to TRBJ2-7; D remains unclear. V was cut by 1 base and J by 6 bases, with 10 bases left in between. The CDR3 totals 13 residues. The germline gives CDR1 SGHTA, CDR2 FQGNSA. The CDR3 DNA reads TGTGCCAGCAGCTTAGAACCCCCGAGCGAGCAGTACTTC. It specifies CASSLEPPSEQYF.

The chain carries TRBV11-1 and TRBJ2-2; D remains ambiguous. This CDR3 is built from 15 residues. Germline lookup yields CDR1 SGHAT and CDR2 FQDESV (reference sequence). Deletions cut 3 bases from V and 5 bases from J, with 13 bases between. CDR3 sequence (DNA): TGTGCCAGCAGCTTCCGTTTTGGTATTACCGGGGAGCTGTTTTTT. Its translation: CASSFRFGITGELFF.

As regards this clonotype: A read error is possible here, since a much larger clone lies one base away. This chain connects TRBV10-3 to TRBJ2-4; 9 bases match TRBD1. The end of the DNA fits TRBJ2-7 better, so the J call may be wrong. The CDR3 covers 15 residues. Germline V CDR1 and CDR2: ENHRY, SYGVKD. CDR3 bases: TGTGCCATCAGTGAGTCACAACAGGGGGCCAACGAGCAGTACTTC. Protein: CAISESQQGANEQYF.

This clonotype was counted only a few times. J is TRBJ2-5 and V is TRBV15, with 10 bases that match TRBD1. V shed 6 bases, J shed 2 bases, and the junction held 3 bases outside the gene matches. The CDR3 runs 14 residues. Germline values: CDR1 LNHNV, CDR2 YYDKDF (reference sequence). CDR3 DNA sequence: TGTGCCACCAGAAAGGACAGGGGGCAAGAGACCCAGTACTTC. Amino acid sequence: CATRKDRGQETQYF.

This clonotype was counted a few times. The chain has TRBV3-1 and TRBJ2-2, with TRBD1 identical over 7 bases. V was pared by 5 bases and J by 4 bases, with 1 base of the junction left unmatched. Germline lookup yields CDR1 LGHDT and CDR2 YNNKEL (reference sequence). The CDR3 is 13 residues long. DNA for the CDR3: TGTGCCAGCAGCGCAGGGGGCACCGGGGAGCTGTTTTTT. Protein product: CASSAGGTGELFF. The whole variable domain, remainder taken from reference TRBV3-1 and TRBJ2-2, is DTAVSQTPKYLVTQMGNDKSIKCEQNLGHDTMYWYKQDSKKFLKIMFSYNNKELIINETVPNRFSPKSPDKAHLNLHINSLELGDSAVYFCASSAGGTGELFFGEGSRLTVL.

The chain joins TRBV7-2 to TRBJ2-1; no clear D gene. The CDR3 extends over 14 amino acids. V was pared by 4 bases and J by 6 bases, with 13 bases between. Germline V gene sequence: CDR1 SGHTA, CDR2 FQGNSA. The CDR3 bases are TGTGCCAGCAGCTCCCGACGCATCTCCAATGAGCAGTTCTTC. This sequence encodes CASSSRRISNEQFF.

This clonotype turned up a few times. The chain links TRBV7-2 to TRBJ2-5; 9 bases line up with TRBD1. The CDR3 covers 15 residues. V lost 5 bases and J lost 5; bases outside the gene matches: 9. Germline loops: CDR1 SGHTA, CDR2 FQGNSA. The CDR3, as DNA: TGTGCCAGCAGCCCCGGACAGGGGACGTGGGAGACCCAGTACTTC. Translating gives CASSPGQGTWETQYF.

The chain employs TRBV12-3 or TRBV12-4 and TRBJ1-2; 7 bases line up with TRBD1. CDR3 length equals 15 residues. J gave up 4 bases and V 6 bases, and 11 bases lay outside the gene matches. The CDR3 is CASSNREAGGYGYTF. The CDR3, as DNA: TGTGCCAGCAGCAATCGGGAGGCAGGGGGCTATGGCTACACCTTC.